These 2 T cell receptor beta chains came from one sample sequenced in a study of shared clonotypes between healthy human individuals (dated by TCRdb to about 2020). Library prep was done by the immunoSEQ multiplex PCR assay. The table was pulled from immuneACCESS by TCRdb, which kept in-frame rearrangements only. Such tables lose some clones; where checked, under half of the loss comes from unresolved V genes, and the rest has no known cause. The sample table records about 470,000 clones; more than 75% of these occur just once. Approximately 13% of the sample is held by the ten biggest clonotypes. Input material: PBMCs. The source is a woman aged 35 to 49 in good health. Some clones in this sample may be carry-over from other donors' samples.

The J gene is TRBJ1-5, the V gene TRBV19; D not certain. The CDR3 extends over 17 amino acids. V was cut by 6 bases and J by 0 bases, with 18 bases left in between. The germline V gene encodes CDR1 LNHDA and CDR2 SQIVND (reference sequence). The CDR3 is CASSSLIQRYSNQPQHF. The CDR3 region has the DNA TGTGCCAGTAGCAGTCTTATACAGAGATATAGCAATCAGCCCCAGCATTTT.

The CDR3 loop reads CASSPSGGFYEQYF. Here the CDR3 DNA reads TGTGCCAGCAGTCCTTCCGGGGGTTTTTACGAGCAGTACTTC. The V and J genes are TRBV28 and TRBJ2-7; TRBD2 is a possible D gene (6 bases). The germline gives CDR1 MDHEN, CDR2 SYDVKM. Trimming took 5 bases from V and 4 from J, leaving 15 bases between them. This CDR3 contains 14 residues.